This T cell receptor (beta chain) appears in the sequencing data of a study of T cells after yellow fever vaccination (dated by TCRdb to the late 2010s). Notes on the research overall: Libraries from fractions with low cell numbers were prepared with the SMART-Seq v4 Ultra Low Input RNA kit. To track T-cell clones before and after primary and booster YFV17D yellow fever vaccination, bulk TCR alpha and beta repertoires were sequenced longitudinally. Two healthy male donors made up the cohort, one aged 18 to 30 years and the other aged 30 to 40 years. Blood was drawn at multiple timepoints before and after primary and secondary immunization, with bulk PBMC replicates and cell subsets isolated. Overall results and qualifications from the work: Only two donors were included in the study, so the extent to which the findings can be generalized is limited. The secondary T-cell response was found to be weaker but faster than the primary response, with a peak reached on day 5 rather than on day 15. A small fraction of clonotypes appeared in both the CD4 and CD8 compartments, likely as a result of convergent recombination. Computational filtering was required because FACS-sorted repertoires could contain abundant contaminating clonotypes from the bulk population. After the booster, most clones that had expanded after primary vaccination were detected again (around 96% of CD4 and roughly 86% of CD8), suggesting broad maintenance of memory.

This clonotype came up a few times. The antigen this receptor binds is unknown. No base-level quality is on record; no much larger clone is a single base apart. TCR cDNA was made using 5'RACE template switching, a step that added a universal primer site and unique molecular identifiers. Priming for cDNA synthesis came from both the TCR alpha and TCR beta constant segments. Libraries were amplified in two PCR steps, with sample barcodes and sequencing adapters added in the second step. Libraries were sequenced on Illumina HiSeq 2500 (2x100 bp) or NovaSeq (2x150 bp). On the authors' methods: Reads were demultiplexed and collapsed into UMI consensus sequences with MIGEC, and V(D)J alignment was performed with MiXCR. Vaccine-responding clonotypes were defined with edgeR using replicate PBMC samples, requiring FDR below 0.01 and a log2 fold change above 5 up to day 15. Each bulk clonotype received a CD4 or CD8 identity based on whether the sequenced CD4 or CD8 repertoire contained that clonotype at higher abundance. Using fastp trimming at Q25 and MiXCR clonotype assembly, TCRdb reanalyzed the public sequencing data and kept in-frame beta chains. Rows are unified per CDR3 protein, each entry keeping the most common DNA and genes. What appears here as the V and J calls and clone size reflects TCRdb's work, not the paper's. Across this sample there are 550,000 or so distinct CDR3 sequences, with approximately 21% seen only once. Roughly an eighth of the sample rests with the top ten.

V ends up 1 base short and J 1 base short, with an unmatched junction base count of 3. The CDR3, from cysteine to phenylalanine, totals 16 residues. Of all the DNA, just the CDR3 is kept, 48 bases in frame from base 1. The germline V gene provides CDR1 SQVTM and CDR2 ANQGSEA. In the paper's terms, the treatment or condition label means: live attenuated yellow fever vaccine strain. At every blood-draw timepoint, two biological replicates of bulk PBMCs were collected. A standard Ficoll-Paque protocol was used to isolate PBMCs from peripheral blood. RNA was extracted with TriZol from bulk PBMCs, CD4 and CD8 fractions, and dextramer-positive and dextramer-negative fractions.

The rearranged segments are TRBV29-1 and TRBJ2-6; 8 nucleotides in the junction match TRBD1. Sample: PBMCs, taken 15 days after the yellow fever booster vaccination. The TCR comes from a man aged 25 to 45 who received the YFV17D yellow fever vaccine. The sequence in DNA is TGCAGCGTTGAAGGGACAGGGTTATCTGGGGCCAACGTCCTGACTTTC. Translated, it reads CSVEGTGLSGANVLTF. The reference TRBV29-1 and TRBJ2-6 proteins fill in what lies around the CDR3, so the full variable domain reads SAVISQKPSRDICQRGTSLTIQCQVDSQVTMMFWYRQQPGQSLTLIATANQGSEATYESGFVIDKFPISRPNLTFSTLTVSNMSPEDSSIYLCSVEGTGLSGANVLTFGAGSRLTVL.